The 22 T cell receptor beta chains presented below share a single source sample, sequenced in a study of T cells in Graves' hyperthyroidism and ophthalmopathy. TCR beta CDR3 sequences were amplified from RNA transcripts. First-round RT-PCR of the TCR CDR3 relied on the HTBI primer set. TCRdb re-called the multiplex PCR reads with MiXCR, one entry per CDR3 protein. Here the sample spans approximately 400,000 distinct CDR3 sequences, about 15% being singletons. The sequencing input was blood. The receptors were sampled from a woman aged 25-40 years with Graves' ophthalmopathy.

In this sample, this clonotype turned up a few times. CDR3 residues: CASRPPGFQETQYF. Here the CDR3 DNA reads TGTGCCAGCAGGCCTCCGGGATTCCAAGAGACCCAGTACTTC. The chain carries TRBV7-9 and TRBJ2-5; TRBD2 might be the D (5 bases). Germline assignment: CDR1 SEHNR and CDR2 FQNEAQ (reference sequence). This CDR3 has 14 amino acids. Between the trimmed V and J ends, which lost 6 bases and 1 base, there was a span of 12 bases. Full variable domain (missing parts from reference TRBV7-9 and TRBJ2-5): DTGVSQNPRHKITKRGQNVTFRCDPISEHNRLYWYRQTLGQGPEFLTYFQNEAQLEKSRLLSDRFSAERPKGSFSTLEIQRTEQGDSAMYLCASRPPGFQETQYFGPGTRLLVL.

This sequence joins TRBV6-1 and TRBJ2-7, with 8 positions matching TRBD1. J gave up 3 bases and V 7 bases, and 8 bases lay outside the gene matches. Germline V gives CDR1 MNHNS, CDR2 SASEGT. This CDR3 region has 14 residues. CDR3 amino acids: CASIDPGQVYEQYF. In DNA, the CDR3 is TGTGCCAGCATCGATCCGGGACAGGTCTACGAGCAGTACTTC.

This clonotype was picked up many times. The rearrangement uses TRBV18 and TRBJ2-1; D uncertain. CDR3 length equals 14 residues. Looked up from germline, CDR1 is KGHSH and CDR2 is LQKENI. The V and J ends lost 3 bases and 4 bases respectively, with 10 bases between them. The DNA of the CDR3 is TGTGCCAGCTCACCGCGGCTTGTATACAATGAGCAGTTCTTC. Translation: CASSPRLVYNEQFF.

This clonotype was observed at least ten times. This chain connects TRBV20-1 to TRBJ2-1, with 7 bases aligning to TRBD2. The J segment lost 9 bases and the V segment lost 1 base, leaving 9 bases of the junction unmatched. The CDR3 loop spans 14 amino acids. CDR1 is DFQATT and CDR2 is SNEGSKA in the germline V gene (reference sequence). CDR3 in amino acids: CSARGDLWEGEQFF. CDR3 coding DNA: TGCAGTGCTAGAGGGGATCTATGGGAGGGTGAGCAGTTCTTC.

Worth noting for this clonotype: This may be a read error: a much more frequent sequence differs by one nucleotide. The chain joins TRBV5-1 to TRBJ2-7; 9 bases are a match to TRBD1. Germline V gives CDR1 SGHRS, CDR2 YFSETQ. This CDR3 is built from 15 residues. DNA for the CDR3: TGCGCCAGCAGTGAGTTACCGGGACAGGGCTACGAGCAGCACTTC. Encoded protein: CASSELPGQGYEQHF.

This clonotype was recorded at least ten times. This chain connects TRBV28 to TRBJ1-5; a weak D match, TRBD1 (5 bases). V was cut by 10 bases and J by 6 bases, with 13 bases left in between. Germline CDR1 reads MDHEN; CDR2 reads SYDVKM. The CDR3 length is 12 residues. CDR3 coding DNA: TGTGCCACAGGGTGGGGGTTTCAGCCCCAGCATTTT. It specifies CATGWGFQPQHF.

In this sample, this clonotype turned up many times. This chain links TRBV30 with TRBJ2-7; TRBD1 might be the D (6 bases). The CDR3 totals 13 residues. Germline V lookup: CDR1 GTSNPN, CDR2 SVGIG (reference sequence). Trimming cost V 1 base and J 1 base, with 8 bases left between them. DNA for the CDR3: TGTGCCTGGAGTGCCGGACAGTCCTACGAGCAGTACTTC. Its protein is CAWSAGQSYEQYF. Filled out from reference TRBV30 and TRBJ2-7, the complete variable domain reads SQTIHQWPATLVQPVGSPLSLECTVEGTSNPNLYWYRQAAGRGLQLLFYSVGIGQISSEVPQNLSASRPQDRQFILSSKKLLLSDSGFYLCAWSAGQSYEQYFGPGTRLTVT.

In its sample, this clonotype was seen many times. Compared with germline, one end of the junction differs, possibly owing to a read error. V usage is TRBV6-6 and J usage is TRBJ2-2, with D perhaps given as TRBD1 or TRBD2 (5 bases each). Germline V CDR1 and CDR2: MNHNY, SVGAGI (reference sequence). This CDR3 is 17 amino acids long. The CDR3 loop reads CASSYGTHPPNTGELFF. The CDR3 nucleotides read TGTGCCAGCAGTTACGGGACGCACCCCCCGAATACCGGGGAGCTGTTTTTT.

DNA of the CDR3: TGTGCCACCAGCAGACAAAGGTTGGATACGCAGTATTTT. It translates to CATSRQRLDTQYF. The chain uses TRBV15 and TRBJ2-3; no reliable D call. V gave up 2 bases and J gave up 6 bases, with 9 bases separating them. The CDR3 covers 13 residues. CDR1 and CDR2 (germline): LNHNV, YYDKDF (reference sequence).

The sample holds many counts of this clonotype. V and J are TRBV7-3 and TRBJ2-5, with a possible D match to TRBD2 (6 bases). The V and J ends lost 2 bases and 4 bases respectively, with 14 bases between them. The CDR3 is made up of 15 amino acids. Germline V CDR1 and CDR2: SGHTA, FQGTGA. The CDR3 sequence: CASSLGAGLRETQYF. The CDR3, as DNA: TGTGCCAGCAGCTTAGGGGCGGGGTTGCGAGAGACCCAGTACTTC. Supplemented by reference TRBV7-3 and TRBJ2-5, the full variable domain reads GAGVSQTPSNKVTEKGKYVELRCDPISGHTALYWYRQSLGQGPEFLIYFQGTGAADDSGLPNDRFFAVRPEGSVSTLKIQRTERGDSAVYLCASSLGAGLRETQYFGPGTRLLVL.

This clonotype was picked up many times. The V and J genes are TRBV5-1 and TRBJ2-1; a weak D match, TRBD1 (5 bases). V was clipped by 0 bases and J by 5 bases, with 15 bases between them. CDR1 and CDR2 (germline): SGHRS, YFSETQ. This CDR3 is built from 16 residues. The DNA of the CDR3 is TGCGCCAGCAGCTTGGCCGGCAGGGCAGACCACAATGAGCAGTTCTTC. Its protein product is CASSLAGRADHNEQFF.

In this sample, this clonotype turned up many times. V is TRBV12-3 or TRBV12-4 and J is TRBJ1-2; possibly TRBD1 for D (5 bases). There are 13 residues in the CDR3. V dropped 7 bases and J dropped 4 bases, with 13 bases sitting between them. The CDR3: CASTLGGSYGYTF. The CDR3 DNA is TGTGCCAGCACCCTGGGGGGTAGCTATGGCTACACCTTC.

In this sample, this clonotype turned up many times. The chain employs TRBV30 and TRBJ1-2; no definite D call. CDR1 is GTSNPN, CDR2 SVGIG, per germline (reference sequence). V lost 2 bases and J lost 4, with 11 bases in between. The CDR3 sequence is 13 residues long. The CDR3 loop reads CAWSPGSVYGYTF. CDR3 nucleotides: TGTGCCTGGAGTCCCGGGTCCGTCTATGGCTACACCTTC.

This clonotype was counted at least ten times. V usage is TRBV12-3 or TRBV12-4 and J usage is TRBJ2-1; D possibly corresponds to TRBD1 (5 bases). This CDR3 comprises 15 residues. Deletions cut 6 bases from V and 0 bases from J, with 12 bases between. The CDR3 DNA follows: TGTGCCAGCAGCTCAGGGTACAACTCCTACAATGAGCAGTTCTTC. This gives the protein CASSSGYNSYNEQFF.

In its sample, this clonotype was seen many times. The V and J genes are TRBV10-2 and TRBJ2-3, with TRBD2 matching 9 bases. This CDR3 region has 15 residues. V gave up 9 bases and J gave up 6 bases; unmatched junction bases: 13. The germline V gene encodes CDR1 WSHSY and CDR2 SAAADI. CDR3 coding DNA: TGCGCCAGTGGCAAAGAGCGGGGGGTAGCGGATACGCAGTATTTT. This gives the protein CASGKERGVADTQYF.

There are many counts of this clonotype. The chain has TRBV7-2 and TRBJ2-1, with 8 bases matching TRBD1. CDR3 length: 16 residues. V shed 6 bases and J 7 bases; nucleotides not matched to a gene: 14. Germline V gene data show CDR1 as SGHTA and CDR2 as FQGNSA. The CDR3 protein is CASRFSGTGGGNEQFF. CDR3 in DNA: TGTGCCAGCAGATTCTCCGGGACAGGTGGGGGGAATGAGCAGTTCTTC.

This clonotype was seen a few times. The V and J genes are TRBV9 and TRBJ1-6, with D unclear. Per germline, CDR1 SGDLS and CDR2 YYNGEE. The CDR3 loop spans 13 amino acids. V was shortened by 3 bases and J by 3 bases, with 4 bases between the two germline ends. CDR3 nucleotides: TGTGCCAGCAGCGGACTCTATAATTCACCCCTCCACTTT. Protein sequence: CASSGLYNSPLHF.

This clonotype has at least ten counts. The rearrangement uses TRBV7-3 and TRBJ2-4, with TRBD1 as a possible D gene (6 bases). Germline assignment: CDR1 SGHTA and CDR2 FQGTGA. The CDR3 runs 15 residues. V was trimmed by 4 bases and J by 9 bases, leaving 19 bases between them. The CDR3 protein is CASSSFPTPRGIQYF. The CDR3 DNA is TGTGCCAGCAGCTCCTTCCCGACCCCCAGGGGCATTCAGTACTTC.

The sample holds many counts of this clonotype. The rearrangement joins TRBV11-3 to TRBJ2-1; TRBD2 matches 8 bases. The CDR3 is made up of 15 amino acids. The germline V gene has CDR1 SGHNT and CDR2 YENEEA. V trimming: 6 bases; J trimming: 4 bases; junction bases outside the gene matches: 8. This CDR3 is CASSSRGGPYNEQFF. In DNA form, the CDR3 reads TGTGCCAGCAGTTCCCGGGGGGGCCCGTACAATGAGCAGTTCTTC.

A note on this clonotype: Mismatch with germline at one junction end may stem from a read error. The chain has TRBV10-3 and TRBJ2-7; a weak D match, TRBD1 (5 bases). Germline V gene sequence: CDR1 ENHRY, CDR2 SYGVKD. This CDR3 comprises 15 residues. The CDR3 loop is CANSDPRQTSYEQYF. The CDR3, as DNA: TGTGCCAACAGTGATCCCCGACAGACCTCTTACGAGCAGTACTTC.

This clonotype was detected ten times or more. This chain joins TRBV6-1 and TRBJ2-2, with D hard to call. The V and J ends lost 2 bases and 3 bases respectively, with 7 bases between them. The CDR3 totals 14 residues. Germline CDR1 and CDR2: MNHNS and SASEGT. This chain's CDR3 is CASSELIDTGELFF. The CDR3, as DNA: TGTGCCAGCAGTGAACTAATCGACACCGGGGAGCTGTTTTTT.

This clonotype appeared a few times. Just one base apart from a much larger clone, this may be a read error. The chain employs TRBV18 and TRBJ2-5; D unclear. Between the trimmed V and J ends, which lost 1 base and 2 bases, there was a span of 5 bases. CDR3 length: 13 residues. Germline V CDR1 and CDR2: KGHSH, LQKENI. CDR3 protein: CASSPQLQETQYF. For the CDR3, the DNA is TGTGCCAGCTCACCACAGTTGCAAGAGACCCAGTACTTC.